This T cell receptor beta chain was obtained from a study of blood T cell repertoires in COVID-19. Study-level information: Both acute and convalescent COVID-19 samples were obtained from the United States, Italy and Spain. In each case, the material was cDNA or gDNA derived from T cells, B-cell-depleted T cells, or PBMCs.

With V trimmed by 5 bases and J by 7 bases, 6 bases remained unmatched. The germline V gene encodes CDR1 SGHVS and CDR2 FQNEAQ. The CDR3 consists of 15 residues. The age range of participants was about 18 to 95 years, with residence in about 25 US areas. Assay used: immunoSEQ multiplex PCR; TCRdb lists only in-frame clones, some missing. The repertoire holds hundreds of thousands of clones, with 80% to 90% as singletons. Sequencing input: PBMCs or T cells enriched from blood (not recorded which). The gene calls are TRBV7-8 and TRBJ1-4; TRBD1 matches at 11 bases. The clonotype comes from a young man who had recovered from COVID-19. CDR3 region: CASSARTGGIEKLFF. CDR3 sequence (DNA): TGTGCCAGCAGCGCCCGGACAGGGGGCATTGAAAAACTGTTTTTT.